This passage covers 26 T cell receptor beta chains from one sample sequenced in a study of blood T cell repertoires in COVID-19. The table came from immunoSEQ multiplex PCR; TCRdb's copy has only in-frame clones and leaves some out. The sample holds 140,000 to 150,000 clones, around 90% seen once. The material sequenced was peripheral blood. The source is a man in his 70s with acute or convalescent COVID-19.

This clone was seen only once. V gene TRBV29-1 combines with J gene TRBJ1-2; D may be TRBD1 (6 bases). With 5 bases removed from V and 6 bases from J, the gap between germline ends came to 19 bases. Germline V gene lookup returns CDR1 SQVTM and CDR2 ANQGSEA. The CDR3 has 14 residues. CDR3 sequence reads: CSVLKTGPGDGYTF. CDR3 nucleotide sequence: TGCAGCGTTCTAAAAACAGGGCCAGGTGATGGCTACACCTTC. Complete variable domain (other parts from reference TRBV29-1 and TRBJ1-2): SAVISQKPSRDICQRGTSLTIQCQVDSQVTMMFWYRQQPGQSLTLIATANQGSEATYESGFVIDKFPISRPNLTFSTLTVSNMSPEDSSIYLCSVLKTGPGDGYTFGSGTRLTVV.

V and J are TRBV7-9 and TRBJ1-1, with 7 bases fitting TRBD1. The ends lost 5 bases at V and 1 base at J; junction bases unmatched: 7. Germline CDR1 SEHNR, CDR2 FQNEAQ (reference sequence). The CDR3 has 15 residues. Here the CDR3 DNA reads TGTGCCAGCAGCCCACGGACAGGTGGGAACACTGAAGCTTTCTTT. Protein sequence: CASSPRTGGNTEAFF.

This clone was observed a single time. This chain links TRBV7-7 with TRBJ2-3; TRBD2 matches at 12 bases. Germline loops: CDR1 SSHAT, CDR2 FNYEAQ (reference sequence). V trimming: 3 bases; J trimming: 0 bases; junction bases outside the gene matches: 7. This CDR3 spans 18 amino acids. CDR3 bases: TGTGCCAGCAGCTTTCTAGCGGGGGGGCGAGAAAGCACAGATACGCAGTATTTT. Translated, it gives CASSFLAGGRESTDTQYF.

CDR3 in amino acids: CASSSQETQYF. The CDR3 DNA is TGTGCCAGCAGCTCTCAAGAGACCCAGTACTTC. The chain is built from TRBV5-6 and TRBJ2-5; D gene unclear. Germline V gene data show CDR1 as SGHDT and CDR2 as YYEEEE. The CDR3 has 11 residues. V lost 3 bases, J lost 2 bases, and 2 bases lay in between.

The chain recombines TRBV4-2 with TRBJ2-7, with 9 bases matching TRBD1. Germline V gives CDR1 LGHNA, CDR2 YNFKEQ. This CDR3 region has 15 residues. With V trimmed by 4 bases and J by 2 bases, 6 bases remained unmatched. CDR3 sequence: CASSLPGQGAYEQYF. As DNA, the CDR3 is TGTGCCAGCAGCCTTCCGGGACAGGGCGCCTACGAGCAGTACTTC.

The chain combines TRBV4-1 with TRBJ1-1; no clear D gene. The CDR3 covers 14 residues. Trimming took 4 bases from V and 0 from J, leaving 9 bases between them. The V gene's germline CDR1 is MGHRA and CDR2 YSYEKL. CDR3 residues: CASSRPVLNTEAFF. The CDR3 DNA reads as TGCGCCAGCAGCCGCCCGGTTCTGAACACTGAAGCTTTCTTT.

This chain links TRBV5-4 with TRBJ1-2; D remains unclear. Germline CDR1 is SGHNT and CDR2 is YYREEE (reference sequence). The germline V and J ends were trimmed by 3 bases and 3 bases, with 15 bases remaining between them. This CDR3 is 15 amino acids long. CDR3 region: CASSSGSNIDYGYTF. In DNA form, the CDR3 reads TGTGCCAGCAGCTCGGGTAGTAACATAGACTATGGCTACACCTTC.

The rearrangement joins TRBV10-2 to TRBJ2-7, with a possible D match to TRBD2 (6 bases). CDR1 and CDR2 from the germline V gene are WSHSY and SAAADI. Trimming took 3 bases from V and 7 from J, leaving 16 bases between them. The CDR3 spans 14 residues. CDR3 nucleotides: TGCGCCAGCAGTGACCGGGGGACGGCCCAGGAGCAGTACTTC. It specifies CASSDRGTAQEQYF.

The chain carries TRBV13 and TRBJ1-2; D unresolved. The CDR3 is 12 amino acids. V lost 5 bases to trimming and J lost 8 bases, with 12 bases between them. CDR1 PRHDT and CDR2 FYEKMQ come from the germline V gene (reference sequence). CDR3 in amino acids: CASSVQALGYTF. The DNA for the CDR3 is TGTGCCAGCAGCGTTCAGGCTTTAGGCTACACCTTC.

V gene TRBV4-2 combines with J gene TRBJ1-2; D is possibly TRBD1 (6 bases). V lost 3 bases and J lost 7, with 15 bases in between. The CDR3 is 14 amino acids. The V gene's germline CDR1 is LGHNA and CDR2 YNFKEQ. The CDR3 coding sequence is TGTGCCAGCAGCCATCTGGGACAATTAGTTGGCTACACCTTC. The encoded protein is CASSHLGQLVGYTF.

J is TRBJ1-4 and V is TRBV5-1; 10 bases match TRBD1. CDR3 length equals 14 residues. Germline assignment: CDR1 SGHRS and CDR2 YFSETQ. The junction had 4 bases not matched to a gene; V was cut back by 5 bases and J by 6 bases. CDR3 residues: CASRTGTGDEKLFF. CDR3 nucleotide sequence: TGCGCCAGCAGAACCGGGACAGGGGATGAAAAACTGTTTTTT.

This chain connects TRBV7-9 to TRBJ1-5, with TRBD1 identical over 8 bases. V lost 4 bases to trimming and J lost 3 bases; unmatched junction nucleotides: 5. The CDR3 runs 15 residues. Germline assignment: CDR1 SEHNR and CDR2 FQNEAQ (reference sequence). CDR3 region: CASSSGQANNQPQHF. The CDR3 DNA sequence: TGTGCCAGCAGCTCGGGACAGGCTAACAATCAGCCCCAGCATTTT.

This chain uses TRBV29-1 with TRBJ1-2, with 8 bases aligning to TRBD1. The CDR3 is 11 residues long. The ends lost 7 bases at V and 4 bases at J; junction bases unmatched: 2. Germline V gene data show CDR1 as SQVTM and CDR2 as ANQGSEA. CDR3 sequence (DNA): TGCAGCGGAGGGACAGGCTATGGCTACACCTTC. Protein product: CSGGTGYGYTF.

This chain uses TRBV18 with TRBJ1-3; D is unresolved. The CDR3 has 16 amino acids. The germline V gene encodes CDR1 KGHSH and CDR2 LQKENI. Deletions cut 3 bases from V and 0 bases from J, with 12 bases between. The CDR3 is CASSPPDWSSGNTIYF. CDR3 DNA sequence: TGTGCCAGCTCACCGCCTGACTGGTCCTCTGGAAACACCATATATTTT.

The gene calls are TRBV2 and TRBJ2-1; 7 positions agree with TRBD1. Trimming cost V 2 bases and J 3 bases; bases outside gene matches: 1. CDR3 length equals 14 residues. Germline CDR1 and CDR2: SNHLY and FYNNEI. The CDR3 region has the DNA TGTGCCAGCAGTGAACAGGGGGTCTACAATGAGCAGTTCTTC. It specifies CASSEQGVYNEQFF.

The rearrangement joins TRBV11-2 to TRBJ1-5, with a tentative D call TRBD1 (6 bases). Deletions cut 4 bases from V and 0 bases from J, with 13 bases between. Germline CDR1 is SGHAT and CDR2 is FQNNGV. The CDR3 contains 16 residues. The CDR3 DNA follows: TGTGCCAGCAGCTATGAGGGGGGGAATAGCAATCAGCCCCAGCATTTT. It translates to CASSYEGGNSNQPQHF.

The V and J genes are TRBV5-3 and TRBJ1-6, with no clear D. TRBV5-3 is filed as an ORF, its function uncertain. Trimming removed 0 bases at V and 0 bases at J, with 4 bases between. The length of the CDR3 is 15 residues. CDR3 residues: CARSLVVSYNSPLHF. CDR3 DNA sequence: TGTGCCAGAAGCTTGGTCGTCTCCTATAATTCACCCCTCCACTTT.

The CDR3 region is CASSPGNEKLFF. CDR3 bases: TGCGCCAGCAGTCCCGGGAATGAAAAACTGTTTTTT. The gene calls are TRBV10-1 and TRBJ1-4, with D uncertain. CDR3 length equals 12 residues. The V end was cut by 5 bases, the J end by 5 bases, with 6 bases between. Germline V gene data show CDR1 as WNHNN and CDR2 as SYGVQD (reference sequence).

This rearrangement joins TRBV11-2 to TRBJ1-1; D may be TRBD1 (5 bases). The CDR3 length is 13 residues. With 3 bases removed from V and 1 base from J, the gap between germline ends came to 6 bases. CDR1 and CDR2 (germline): SGHAT, FQNNGV. The CDR3 reads CASSFQGNTEAFF. The CDR3 coding sequence is TGTGCCAGCAGCTTCCAGGGGAACACTGAAGCTTTCTTT.

For the CDR3, the DNA is TGCGCCAGCAGCCAGGGACAAGAGTTCAATCAGCCCCAGCATTTT. Translation gives CASSQGQEFNQPQHF. This chain joins TRBV4-1 and TRBJ1-5; the D gene is possibly TRBD1 (6 bases). V lost 3 bases and J lost 3, with 12 bases in between. Germline CDR1 reads MGHRA; CDR2 reads YSYEKL. CDR3 length: 15 residues.

The chain carries TRBV7-2 and TRBJ2-3; 9 nucleotides match TRBD1. The CDR3 is 14 residues long. The V segment lost 4 bases and the J segment 4 bases; nucleotides outside the gene matches: 3. The germline gives CDR1 SGHTA, CDR2 FQGNSA. The CDR3 nucleotides read TGTGCCAGCAGCTGGGACAGGGTGGCAGATACGCAGTATTTT. Protein sequence: CASSWDRVADTQYF.

This chain uses TRBV6-5 with TRBJ2-1; 7 bases line up with TRBD1. V was pared by 6 bases and J by 4 bases, with 9 bases of the junction left unmatched. Germline-derived CDR1 and CDR2 are MNHEY and SVGAGI. The length of the CDR3 is 15 residues. CDR3 coding DNA: TGTGCCAGCAGGAGGGCCGGGACAGATTACAATGAGCAGTTCTTC. This codes for CASRRAGTDYNEQFF.

The chain has TRBV30 and TRBJ1-2, with a weak D call TRBD1 (5 bases). CDR3 length equals 14 residues. CDR1 and CDR2 from the germline V gene are GTSNPN and SVGIG (reference sequence). With 0 bases removed from V and 4 bases from J, the gap between germline ends came to 12 bases. CDR3 in amino acids: CAWSVWGVLYGYTF. In DNA form, the CDR3 reads TGTGCCTGGAGTGTTTGGGGGGTCCTCTATGGCTACACCTTC.

The chain couples TRBV5-4 to TRBJ1-6; D gene ambiguous. This CDR3 is 15 amino acids long. Germline V CDR1 and CDR2: SGHNT, YYREEE (reference sequence). V was trimmed by 0 bases and J by 7 bases, leaving 11 bases between them. The CDR3 bases are TGTGCCAGCAGCTTGGGACTACAGACCAATTCACCCCTCCACTTT. Translation: CASSLGLQTNSPLHF.

This clone came up a few times. The chain carries TRBV2 and TRBJ1-5; D remains unclear. CDR3 length: 13 amino acids. V was cut by 6 bases and J by 1 base, with 7 bases left in between. Germline CDR1 reads SNHLY; CDR2 reads FYNNEI. The CDR3 DNA is TGTGCCAGCAGGGCACAGAGCAATCAGCCCCAGCATTTT. Amino acids: CASRAQSNQPQHF.

The chain has TRBV10-3 and TRBJ1-1; tentative D call: TRBD1 (5 bases). CDR3 length: 15 residues. V lost 4 bases to trimming and J lost 5 bases, with 17 bases between them. CDR1 is ENHRY, CDR2 SYGVKD, per germline. The DNA for the CDR3 is TGTGCCATCAGTGTAGGAACTCACGGGGGTACTGAAGCTTTCTTT. As protein: CAISVGTHGGTEAFF.